The source of this TCR beta chain is a study of cytomegalovirus exposure and HLA in healthy donors. The CDR3 is 15 residues long. Trimming cost V 3 bases and J 10 bases; bases outside gene matches: 7. Germline lookup yields CDR1 MDHEN and CDR2 SYDVKM. To note about this clone: The antigen is undetermined.

13 Jbeta primers and 60 Vbeta primers were used for the PCR. TCRdb keeps only in-frame clones here, not all; method: immunoSEQ multiplex PCR. The sample shows over 150,000 clones, around 78% of them seen only once. General study findings and limits: Apart from CMV serostatus, no immune exposure information was available. Later analysis revealed greater clonal expansion in HLA-associated TCR beta chains than in equally common others.

The sequenced sample consisted of PBMCs. The V call is TRBV28, the J call TRBJ1-6; 9 bases match TRBD1. This receptor was taken from a woman between 45 and 65 years old in good health and CMV-seropositive. Here the CDR3 reads CASSLGGQGKSPLHF. CDR3 coding DNA: TGTGCCAGCAGTTTGGGAGGACAGGGGAAATCACCCCTCCACTTT.